This is a list of T cell receptor beta chains from one sample in a study of breast tumors, draining lymph nodes, adjacent tissues. From the multiplex PCR reads, TCRdb called clonotypes with MiXCR, one entry per CDR3 protein. This table has roughly 110,000 distinct CDR3 sequences, approximately 28% appearing once. Specimen: axillary lymph node tissue. All receptors come from a female donor with breast cancer. Some clones in this sample may be carry-over from other donors' samples. The CDR3 runs from the conserved cysteine through the conserved F or W. A D gene is named only where the DNA matches it firmly. Clone size appears in some rows only: once, few, many, or a class for an expanded clone.

-	many	TRBV9	19	TRBJ1-6	TGTGCCAGCAGCGTGGAACGGTTTGAGGGGGGGGGGTTTGAATCACCCCTCCACTTT	CASSVERFEGGGFESPLHF
TRBD1	many	TRBV30	17	TRBJ1-2	TGTGCCTGGAGTGTCGGCGCCAGGGGGCAGGTGAACTATGGCTACACCTTC	CAWSVGARGQVNYGYTF
-	many	TRBV11-2	14	TRBJ2-7	TGTGCCAGCAGCTTATTGGCTAGCTCAAACGAGCAGTACTTC	CASSLLASSNEQYF
TRBD2	many	TRBV7-2	14	TRBJ2-7	TGTGCCAGCAGCAGCAGCGGGGGGGCGGCCGAGCAGTACTTC	CASSSSGGAAEQYF
TRBD1	many	TRBV13	18	TRBJ1-2	TGTGCCAGCAGCGTAACGGGACTGGGGACAGGGACTAACTATGGCTACACCTTC	CASSVTGLGTGTNYGYTF
-	few	TRBV28	15	TRBJ1-5	TGTGCCAGCAGTTTATACCGGGACAGCAATCAGCCCCAGCATTTT	CASSLYRDSNQPQHF
-	-	TRBV7-9	23	TRBJ2-5	-	CASSFYICSASEAGGPFGETQYF
-	-	TRBV28	15	TRBJ1-5	TGTGCCAGCAGTTTATCCGACCCTTTTAATCAGCCCCAGCATTTT	CASSLSDPFNQPQHF
TRBD2	many	TRBV7-9	18	TRBJ2-1	TGTGCCAGCAGCTCCTTAAGCGGGAGGAACCGATGGGACAATGAGCAGTTCTTC	CASSSLSGRNRWDNEQFF
-	many	TRBV7-3	15	TRBJ1-2	TGTGCCAGCAGCTTGGAGGGAGGGCGCCTTGGAGGCTACCCCTTC	CASSLEGGRLGGYPF
-	many	TRBV24-1	16	TRBJ2-2	TGTGCCACCAGTCCCCCGGGGGGCGAACTCACCGGGGAGCTGTTTTTT	CATSPPGGELTGELFF
-	many	TRBV4-1	15	TRBJ1-2	TGCGCCAGCAGCCCGGGACCTCGAGGAGACTATGGCTACACCTTC	CASSPGPRGDYGYTF
TRBD2	-	TRBV5-1	15	TRBJ2-7	TGCGCCAGCAGCTCCGGGACTAGCGGCATCTACGAGCAGTACTTC	CASSSGTSGIYEQYF
-	once	TRBV7-7	15	TRBJ2-1	TGTGCTAGCAGCTTAGCTCCGGGGAGCCACAATGAGCAGTTCTTC	CASSLAPGSHNEQFF
-	few	TRBV6-2/TRBV6-3	11	TRBJ2-3	TGTGCCAGCAGGGACACAGATACGCAGTATTTT	CASRDTDTQYF
-	many	TRBV7-9	14	TRBJ2-7	TGTGCCAGCAGCTTAGAGGGTGTCACCTACGAGCAGTACTTC	CASSLEGVTYEQYF
TRBD2	many	TRBV7-2	15	TRBJ2-2	TGTGCCAGCAGCTTAGGAGCGGGATACACCGGGGAGCTGTTTTTT	CASSLGAGYTGELFF
-	-	TRBV5-6	12	TRBJ2-7	TGTGCCAGCAGCTTGGGAGAGAACGAGCAGTACTTC	CASSLGENEQYF
TRBD1	many	TRBV28	14	TRBJ2-5	TGTGCCAGCGCGACAGGGACCCTCCAAGAGACCCAGTACTTC	CASATGTLQETQYF
TRBD1	many	TRBV12-3/TRBV12-4	16	TRBJ1-2	TGTGCCAGCAGTGGGACAGTGGACGAGGGGTTGGTTGGCTACACCTTC	CASSGTVDEGLVGYTF
TRBD1	-	TRBV7-8	17	TRBJ1-5	TGTGCCAGCAGTACAGACAGGGGGCGCGCCGCAAATCAGCCCCAGCATTTT	CASSTDRGRAANQPQHF
-	many	TRBV7-8	14	TRBJ1-4	TGTGCCAGCAGCTTCCGGGAGTGGGATGAAAAACTGTTTTTT	CASSFREWDEKLFF
TRBD2	many	TRBV4-3	17	TRBJ2-3	TGCGCCAGCAGCCAAGGGGCGCGGGGGGGTCTCACAGATACGCAGTATTTT	CASSQGARGGLTDTQYF
-	-	TRBV5-1	14	TRBJ2-3	TGCGCCGGCAGCTCCCAGGGCGGGGTGGACACGCAGTATTTT	CAGSSQGGVDTQYF
TRBD1	many	TRBV20-1	17	TRBJ1-5	TGCAGTGCTAGCGGGACAGCCAACCCAGAGAGCAATCAGCCCCAGCATTTT	CSASGTANPESNQPQHF
-	-	TRBV20-1	16	TRBJ1-6	TGCAGTGCTGGTAGGGGGGCGAGCCCCTCTAATTCACCCCTCCACTTT	CSAGRGASPSNSPLHF
TRBD1	-	TRBV15	17	TRBJ1-5	TGTGCCACCAGCAGCCTTCTCAGGGACAGGGTGGGACAGCCCCAGCATTTT	CATSSLLRDRVGQPQHF
-	-	TRBV24-1	15	TRBJ2-1	TGTGCCACCAGTGATCGAGTGAGCGGGTGGAATGAGCAGTTCTTC	CATSDRVSGWNEQFF
-	-	TRBV28	14	TRBJ1-6	TGTGCCAGCAGCCTCCGACGGGATCATTCACCCCTCCACTTT	CASSLRRDHSPLHF